Presented here are 12 T cell receptor beta chains from one specimen sequenced in a study of response to subunit inactivated influenza vaccine. TCRdb fed the RT-PCR reads into MiXCR, producing one record per CDR3 protein. The sample includes about 540,000 distinct CDR3 sequences, 20% to 25% of them seen just once. This sample also appeared in a second study, on T cells expressing NK-cell markers. From that study: 5'RACE template switching with UMIs generated TCR beta cDNA.

Material: CD4+ T cells sorted from PBMCs, obtained 12 days after vaccination. Receptors were obtained from a man aged 50 to 60 who received an inactivated influenza vaccine.

This chain connects TRBV5-1 to TRBJ2-7; unclear D gene. Germline values: CDR1 SGHRS, CDR2 YFSETQ. The CDR3 spans 14 residues. V lost 4 bases to trimming and J lost 5 bases, with 16 bases between them. CDR3 sequence reads: CASSPPGRVNEQYF. The CDR3 nucleotides read TGCGCCAGCAGCCCCCCTGGTAGAGTTAACGAGCAGTACTTC.

V and J are TRBV5-4 and TRBJ2-3; tentatively, D is TRBD2 (6 bases). CDR3 length: 16 residues. Trimming stripped 2 bases from V and 5 bases from J, with 18 bases between. The germline gives CDR1 SGHNT, CDR2 YYREEE (reference sequence). This CDR3 is CASSFMGRVGGDTQYF. The CDR3, as DNA: TGTGCCAGCAGCTTCATGGGACGCGTCGGGGGAGATACGCAGTATTTT.

The chain carries TRBV24-1 and TRBJ2-3, with TRBD1 matching over 8 bases. Germline CDR1 and CDR2: KGHDR and SFDVKD. This CDR3 has 16 amino acids. Trimming removed 0 bases from V and 4 bases from J; junction bases left unmatched: 5. The CDR3 is CATSDLVQGAADTQYF. The DNA of the CDR3 is TGTGCCACCAGTGATTTGGTGCAGGGGGCCGCAGATACGCAGTATTTT.

This clonotype was seen only a few times. The V and J genes are TRBV6-5 and TRBJ2-5; D may be TRBD1 or TRBD2 (5 bases each). Trimming cost V 1 base and J 5 bases, with 14 bases left between them. From germline, CDR1 is MNHEY and CDR2 SVGAGI. CDR3 length: 15 amino acids. The CDR3 sequence: CASSYLGVEWETQYF. For the CDR3, the DNA is TGTGCCAGCAGTTACTTGGGGGTGGAATGGGAGACCCAGTACTTC.

V and J are TRBV5-1 and TRBJ1-3; tentatively, D is TRBD1 (6 bases). Trimming left V 3 bases short and J 3 bases short, with 13 bases between. CDR3 size: 15 residues. Germline lookup yields CDR1 SGHRS and CDR2 YFSETQ. Here the CDR3 DNA reads TGCGCCAGCAGCTCCGGCGGGACAAATGGAAACACCATATATTTT. Protein sequence: CASSSGGTNGNTIYF.

The J gene is TRBJ2-5, the V gene TRBV11-3; D tentatively reads TRBD1 or TRBD2 (6 bases each). The germline V gene has CDR1 SGHNT and CDR2 YENEEA. The CDR3 sequence is 14 residues long. The V end lost 4 bases, the J end lost 5 bases, and 14 bases lay between the germline ends. This chain's CDR3 is CASSSQGGLETQYF. The CDR3 nucleotides read TGTGCCAGCAGCTCCCAAGGGGGGCTGGAGACCCAGTACTTC. Complete variable domain (other parts from reference TRBV11-3 and TRBJ2-5): EAGVVQSPRYKIIEKKQPVAFWCNPISGHNTLYWYLQNLGQGPELLIRYENEEAVDDSQLPKDRFSAERLKGVDSTLKIQPAELGDSAVYLCASSSQGGLETQYFGPGTRLLVL.

This clonotype was picked up a small number of times. The rearrangement links TRBV15 to TRBJ2-2, with TRBD2 matching over 8 bases. Germline V gene data show CDR1 as LNHNV and CDR2 as YYDKDF (reference sequence). The V gene end was trimmed by 0 bases and the J gene end by 3 bases; junction bases not matched to a gene: 6. This CDR3 spans 17 amino acids. The CDR3 sequence: CATSREMAGGDTGELFF. DNA for the CDR3: TGTGCCACCAGCAGAGAGATGGCGGGAGGAGACACCGGGGAGCTGTTTTTT.

The rearrangement links TRBV10-3 to TRBJ2-5; unclear D gene. The CDR3 extends over 13 amino acids. Trimming cost V 2 bases and J 7 bases, with 11 bases left between them. Germline loops: CDR1 ENHRY, CDR2 SYGVKD. The CDR3 loop is CAISEPHTRTQYF. Written as DNA, the CDR3 is TGTGCCATCAGTGAGCCCCACACGCGGACCCAGTACTTC.

This clonotype was detected a few times. The chain uses TRBV9 and TRBJ1-5; TRBD1 is a possible D gene (5 bases). Germline V gene sequence: CDR1 SGDLS, CDR2 YYNGEE. Trimming removed 4 bases at V and 3 bases at J, with 11 bases between. The CDR3 spans 14 residues. The DNA of the CDR3 is TGTGCCAGCAGCTCCGCGGGGGACAATCAGCCCCAGCATTTT. Protein: CASSSAGDNQPQHF.

The chain links TRBV20-1 to TRBJ2-5; D is unclear. Germline CDR1 and CDR2: DFQATT and SNEGSKA (reference sequence). There are 11 residues in the CDR3. The V gene lost 6 bases and the J gene lost 5 bases, with 10 bases spanning the gap. The CDR3 protein is CSARERETQYF. The CDR3, as DNA: TGCAGTGCCCGTGAGAGGGAGACCCAGTACTTC.

This clonotype was recorded a few times. The chain couples TRBV6-5 to TRBJ2-2, with D possibly TRBD1 on 5 matching bases. Trimming removed 4 bases from V and 6 bases from J, with 12 bases in between. The germline V gene encodes CDR1 MNHEY and CDR2 SVGAGI. The CDR3 is 14 amino acids. CDR3 bases: TGTGCCAGCAGTTCCAGGGTATTGGCCGGGGAGCTGTTTTTT. Amino acids: CASSSRVLAGELFF.

This clonotype was seen repeatedly, ten times or more. The gene calls are TRBV12-3 or TRBV12-4 and TRBJ1-5, with D possibly TRBD1 on 5 matching bases. The CDR3 is 15 amino acids. The V end lost 1 base, the J end lost 3 bases, and 10 bases lay between the germline ends. This CDR3 reads CASSLGRDYNQPQHF. The CDR3 bases are TGTGCCAGCAGTTTAGGTAGGGACTACAATCAGCCCCAGCATTTT.